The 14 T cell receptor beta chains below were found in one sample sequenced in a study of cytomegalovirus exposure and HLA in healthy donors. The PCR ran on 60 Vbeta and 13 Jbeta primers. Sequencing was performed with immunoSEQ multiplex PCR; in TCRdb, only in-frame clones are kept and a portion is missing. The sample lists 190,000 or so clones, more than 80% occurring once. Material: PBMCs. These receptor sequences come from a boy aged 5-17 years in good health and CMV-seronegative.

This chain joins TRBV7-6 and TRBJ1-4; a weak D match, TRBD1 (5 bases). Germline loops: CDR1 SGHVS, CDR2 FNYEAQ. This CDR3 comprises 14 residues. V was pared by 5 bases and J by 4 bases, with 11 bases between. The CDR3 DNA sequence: TGTGCCAGCAGCCCCAGGGTGGGTAATGAAAAACTGTTTTTT. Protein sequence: CASSPRVGNEKLFF.

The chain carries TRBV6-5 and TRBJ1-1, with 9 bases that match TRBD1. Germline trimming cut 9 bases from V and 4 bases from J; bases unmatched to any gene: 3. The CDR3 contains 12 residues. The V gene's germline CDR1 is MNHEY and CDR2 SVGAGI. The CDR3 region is CASTTGGTEAFF. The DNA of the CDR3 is TGTGCCAGTACGACAGGGGGCACTGAAGCTTTCTTT.

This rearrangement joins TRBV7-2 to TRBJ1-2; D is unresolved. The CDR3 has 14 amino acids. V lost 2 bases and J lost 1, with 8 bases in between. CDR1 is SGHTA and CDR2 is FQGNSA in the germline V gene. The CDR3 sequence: CASSLMHSNYGYTF. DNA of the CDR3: TGTGCCAGCAGCTTAATGCACAGTAACTATGGCTACACCTTC.

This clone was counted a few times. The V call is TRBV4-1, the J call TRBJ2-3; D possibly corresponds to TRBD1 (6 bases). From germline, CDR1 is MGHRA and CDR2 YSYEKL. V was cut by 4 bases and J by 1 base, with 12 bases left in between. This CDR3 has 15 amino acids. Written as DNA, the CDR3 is TGCGCCAGCAGCCGCTACAGGGATGGCACAGATACGCAGTATTTT. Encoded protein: CASSRYRDGTDTQYF.

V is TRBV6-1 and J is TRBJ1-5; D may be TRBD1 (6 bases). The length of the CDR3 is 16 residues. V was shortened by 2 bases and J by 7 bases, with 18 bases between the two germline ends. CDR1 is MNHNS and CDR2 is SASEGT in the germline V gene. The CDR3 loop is CASSEMGQGPAQPQHF. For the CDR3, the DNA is TGTGCCAGCAGTGAAATGGGACAAGGCCCTGCGCAGCCCCAGCATTTT.

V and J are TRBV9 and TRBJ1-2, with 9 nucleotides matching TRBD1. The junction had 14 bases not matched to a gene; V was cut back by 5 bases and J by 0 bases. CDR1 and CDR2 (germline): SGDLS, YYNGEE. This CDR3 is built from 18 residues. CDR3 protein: CASSATGTGFMANYGYTF. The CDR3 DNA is TGTGCCAGCAGTGCGACCGGGACAGGGTTCATGGCTAACTATGGCTACACCTTC.

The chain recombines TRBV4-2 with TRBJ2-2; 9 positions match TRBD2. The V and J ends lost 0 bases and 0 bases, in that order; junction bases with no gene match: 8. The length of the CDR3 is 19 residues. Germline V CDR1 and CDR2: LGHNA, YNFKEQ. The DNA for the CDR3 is TGTGCCAGCAGCCAAGATAATCGGGCTAGCGGGACGAACACCGGGGAGCTGTTTTTT. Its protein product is CASSQDNRASGTNTGELFF.

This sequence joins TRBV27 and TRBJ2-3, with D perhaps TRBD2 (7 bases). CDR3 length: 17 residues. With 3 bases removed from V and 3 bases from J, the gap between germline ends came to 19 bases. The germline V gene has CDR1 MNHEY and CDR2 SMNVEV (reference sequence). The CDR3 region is CASSFWGGIGFTDTQYF. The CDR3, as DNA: TGTGCCAGCAGTTTCTGGGGGGGCATAGGCTTTACAGATACGCAGTATTTT.

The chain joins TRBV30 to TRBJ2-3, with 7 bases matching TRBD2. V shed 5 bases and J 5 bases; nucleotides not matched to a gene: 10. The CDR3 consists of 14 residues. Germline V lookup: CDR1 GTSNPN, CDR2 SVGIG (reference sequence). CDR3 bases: TGTGCCTGGGGGGCTTCGGGGGAGGGAGATACGCAGTATTTT. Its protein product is CAWGASGEGDTQYF.

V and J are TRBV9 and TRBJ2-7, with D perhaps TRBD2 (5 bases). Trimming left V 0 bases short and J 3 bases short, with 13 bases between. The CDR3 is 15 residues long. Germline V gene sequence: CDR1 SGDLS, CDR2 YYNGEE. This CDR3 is CASSVGAGRGYEQYF. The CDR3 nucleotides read TGTGCCAGCAGCGTAGGGGCGGGTCGGGGCTACGAGCAGTACTTC.

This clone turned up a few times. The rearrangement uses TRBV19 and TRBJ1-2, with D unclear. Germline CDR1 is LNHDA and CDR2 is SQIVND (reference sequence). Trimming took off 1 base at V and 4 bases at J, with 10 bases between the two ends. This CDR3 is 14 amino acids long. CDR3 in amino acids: CASSIVARGYGYTF. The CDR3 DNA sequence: TGTGCCAGTAGTATAGTCGCCCGCGGCTATGGCTACACCTTC.

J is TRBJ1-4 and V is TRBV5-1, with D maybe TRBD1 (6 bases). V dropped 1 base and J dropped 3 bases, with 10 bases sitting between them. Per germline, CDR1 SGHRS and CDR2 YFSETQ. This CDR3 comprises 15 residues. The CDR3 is CASSLLTGPNEKLFF. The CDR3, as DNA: TGCGCCAGCAGCTTGTTGACAGGACCTAATGAAAAACTGTTTTTT.

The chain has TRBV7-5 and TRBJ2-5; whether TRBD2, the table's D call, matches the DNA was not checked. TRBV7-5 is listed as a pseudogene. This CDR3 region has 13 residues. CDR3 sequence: CARSLVRLETQYF. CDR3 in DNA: TGTGCCAGAAGCTTAGTTCGGTTGGAGACCCAGTACTTC.

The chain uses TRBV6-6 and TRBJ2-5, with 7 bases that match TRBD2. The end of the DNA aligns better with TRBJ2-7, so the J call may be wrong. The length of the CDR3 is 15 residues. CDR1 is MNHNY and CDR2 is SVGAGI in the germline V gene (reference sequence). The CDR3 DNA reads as TGTGCCAGCAGTTTACCGGGACGGGGGGACTACGAGCAGTACTTC. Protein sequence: CASSLPGRGDYEQYF.